This T cell receptor (beta chain) derives from a study of blood T cell repertoires in COVID-19. Libraries were prepared by immunoSEQ multiplex PCR; TCRdb keeps only in-frame clonotypes and omits some of them. The table records 110,000 or so clones, approximately 90% of them present only once. Sequenced sample: peripheral blood. The sequence was collected from a human donor with acute or convalescent COVID-19. The donor label of this sample is uncertain.

This CDR3 is CASTLDGVNTEAFF. CDR3 bases: TGTGCCAGCACCCTAGACGGCGTGAACACTGAAGCTTTCTTT. The V and J genes are TRBV6-5 and TRBJ1-1; no clear D gene. Per the germline V gene, CDR1 is MNHEY and CDR2 is SVGAGI. Trimming pared 7 bases from V and 0 bases from J, leaving 12 bases between. This CDR3 contains 14 residues.